These T cell receptor beta chains were read from a single sample in a study of monozygotic twins with inflammatory bowel disease. No DNA is given; TCRdb re-called the 5' RACE reads and lists each CDR3 protein once. The table lists approximately 150,000 distinct CDR3 sequences. What was sequenced was blood. Receptors originate from a human donor with ulcerative colitis or Crohn's disease, or a healthy co-twin of an affected twin (not recorded which). The CDR3 runs from the conserved cysteine through the conserved F or W. The order of the fields is J gene, V gene, CDR3 length, CDR3 protein.

>TRBJ2-1|TRBV4-2|14
CASSQGPTGNEQFF
>TRBJ2-5|TRBV20-1|13
CSASPLASRTQYF
>TRBJ2-2|TRBV7-2|16
CASSLAPAGGLGELFF
>TRBJ1-4|TRBV28|15
CASRTPGRINEKLFF
>TRBJ1-4|TRBV28|17
CASTIQGAEATNEKLFF
>TRBJ2-1|TRBV14|18
CASSQARRFGGNYNEQFF
>TRBJ2-1|TRBV29-1|11
CSLLAVDEQFF
>TRBJ2-4|TRBV6-5|16
CASSYGGGGAKNIQYF
>TRBJ1-5|TRBV7-2|13
CASSSEGDQPQHF
>TRBJ2-1|TRBV5-1|18
CASSPLTGAIYSYNEQFF
>TRBJ1-1|TRBV6-5|14
CASSYRTRGFEAFF
>TRBJ2-7|TRBV15|15
CATSNPGDRTYEQYF
>TRBJ1-5|TRBV6-6|13
CASTPGPGQPQHF
>TRBJ2-3|TRBV18|15
CASSSDRGEADTQYF
>TRBJ2-1|TRBV5-6|17
CASSSFKGLAPYNEQFF